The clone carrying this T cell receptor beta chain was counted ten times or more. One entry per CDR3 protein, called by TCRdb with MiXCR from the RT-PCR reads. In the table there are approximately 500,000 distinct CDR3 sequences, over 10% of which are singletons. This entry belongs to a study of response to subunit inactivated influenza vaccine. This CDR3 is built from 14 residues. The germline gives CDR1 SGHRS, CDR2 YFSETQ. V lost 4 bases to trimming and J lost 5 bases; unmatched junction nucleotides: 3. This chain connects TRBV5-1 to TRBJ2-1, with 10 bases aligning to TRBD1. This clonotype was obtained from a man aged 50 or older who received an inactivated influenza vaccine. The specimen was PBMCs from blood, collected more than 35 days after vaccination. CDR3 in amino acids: CASSPGTGDNEQFF. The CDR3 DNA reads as TGCGCCAGCAGCCCTGGGACAGGGGACAATGAGCAGTTCTTC. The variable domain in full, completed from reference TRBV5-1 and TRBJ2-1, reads KAGVTQTPRYLIKTRGQQVTLSCSPISGHRSVSWYQQTPGQGLQFLFEYFSETQRNKGNFPGRFSGRQFSNSRSEMNVSTLELGDSALYLCASSPGTGDNEQFFGPGTRLTVL.